This T cell receptor beta chain was sequenced for a study of T cell responses to AZD1222 COVID-19 vaccine. About this clone itself: Its antigen is unidentified.

Profiled with immunoSEQ multiplex PCR; TCRdb holds only in-frame clones, not every one. Here the sample spans 150,000 to 180,000 clones, less than 90% being singletons. General study points: The repertoires were collected only after the peak T cell response. Seropositive AZD1222 recipients at baseline numbered only six or seven. Close to half of spike-specific TCRs reportedly recognize unmutated variant regions.

Germline V lookup: CDR1 SNHLY, CDR2 FYNNEI. The CDR3 has 14 amino acids. With 6 bases clipped from V and 7 bases from J, the junction kept 6 bases outside the gene matches. The sequence came from an adult in good health. Sequencing used peripheral blood, obtained on day 0 of MenACWY control vaccination. The rearrangement uses TRBV2 and TRBJ1-6; 7 positions match TRBD1. The CDR3 reads CASREGQLNSPLHF. CDR3 nucleotides: TGTGCCAGCAGGGAGGGACAGTTGAATTCACCCCTCCACTTT.